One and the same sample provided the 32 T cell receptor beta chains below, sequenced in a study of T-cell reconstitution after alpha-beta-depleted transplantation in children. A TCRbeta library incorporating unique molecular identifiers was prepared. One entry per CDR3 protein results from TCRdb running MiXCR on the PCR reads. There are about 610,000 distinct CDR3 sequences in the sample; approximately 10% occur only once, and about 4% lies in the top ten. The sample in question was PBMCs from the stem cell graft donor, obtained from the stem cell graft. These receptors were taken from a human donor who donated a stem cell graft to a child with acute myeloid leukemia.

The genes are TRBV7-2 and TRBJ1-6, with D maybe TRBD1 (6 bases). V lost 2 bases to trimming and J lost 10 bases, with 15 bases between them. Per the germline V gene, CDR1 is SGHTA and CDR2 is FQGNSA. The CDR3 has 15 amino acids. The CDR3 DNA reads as TGTGCCAGCAGCTTAAGACACAGGGTCATATCACCCCTCCACTTT. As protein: CASSLRHRVISPLHF.

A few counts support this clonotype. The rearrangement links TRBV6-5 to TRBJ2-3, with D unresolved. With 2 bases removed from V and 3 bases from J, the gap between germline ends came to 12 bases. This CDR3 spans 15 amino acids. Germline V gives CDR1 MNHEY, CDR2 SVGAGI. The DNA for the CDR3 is TGTGCCAGCAGTTACGGTGCCTTGGGGACAGATACGCAGTATTTT. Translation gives CASSYGALGTDTQYF.

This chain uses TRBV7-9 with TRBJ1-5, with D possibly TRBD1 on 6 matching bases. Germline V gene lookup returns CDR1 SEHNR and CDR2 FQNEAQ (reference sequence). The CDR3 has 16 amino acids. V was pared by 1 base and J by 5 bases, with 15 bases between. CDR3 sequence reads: CASSLVGGPRDQPQHF. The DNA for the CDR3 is TGTGCCAGCAGCTTAGTTGGGGGGCCCCGGGATCAGCCCCAGCATTTT.

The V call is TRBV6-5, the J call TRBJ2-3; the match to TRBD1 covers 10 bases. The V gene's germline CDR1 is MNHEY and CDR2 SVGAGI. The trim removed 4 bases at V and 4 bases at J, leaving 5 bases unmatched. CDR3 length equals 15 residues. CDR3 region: CASSSPGQGPDTQYF. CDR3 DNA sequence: TGTGCCAGCAGTTCTCCGGGACAGGGGCCAGATACGCAGTATTTT.

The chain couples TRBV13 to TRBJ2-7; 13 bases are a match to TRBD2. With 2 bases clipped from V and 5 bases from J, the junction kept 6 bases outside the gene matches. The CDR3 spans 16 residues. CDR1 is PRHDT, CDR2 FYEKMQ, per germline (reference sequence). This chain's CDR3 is CASSLLRGLAGDEQYF. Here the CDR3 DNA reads TGTGCCAGCAGCTTACTCCGCGGACTAGCGGGAGACGAGCAGTACTTC.

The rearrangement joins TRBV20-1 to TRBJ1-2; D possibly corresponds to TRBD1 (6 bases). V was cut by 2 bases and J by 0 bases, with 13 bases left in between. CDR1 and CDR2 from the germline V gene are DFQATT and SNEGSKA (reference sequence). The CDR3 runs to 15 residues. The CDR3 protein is CSARRGGEANYGYTF. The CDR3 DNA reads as TGCAGTGCTAGACGGGGGGGCGAAGCTAACTATGGCTACACCTTC.

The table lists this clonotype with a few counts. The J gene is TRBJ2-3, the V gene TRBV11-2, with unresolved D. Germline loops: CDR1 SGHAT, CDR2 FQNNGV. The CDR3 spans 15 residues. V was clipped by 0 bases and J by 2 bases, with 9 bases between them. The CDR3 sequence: CASSLELLATDTQYF. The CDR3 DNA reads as TGTGCCAGCAGCTTAGAACTATTGGCCACAGATACGCAGTATTTT.

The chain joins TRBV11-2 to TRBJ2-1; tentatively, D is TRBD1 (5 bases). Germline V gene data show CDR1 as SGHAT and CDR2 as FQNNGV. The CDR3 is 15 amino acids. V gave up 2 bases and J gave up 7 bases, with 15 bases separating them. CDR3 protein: CASSLQGKGKNEQFF. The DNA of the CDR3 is TGTGCCAGCAGCTTACAAGGGAAGGGGAAGAATGAGCAGTTCTTC.

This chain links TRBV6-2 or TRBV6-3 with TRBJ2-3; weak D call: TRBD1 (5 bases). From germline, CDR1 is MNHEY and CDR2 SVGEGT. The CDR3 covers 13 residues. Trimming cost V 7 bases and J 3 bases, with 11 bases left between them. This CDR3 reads CASTKDSTDTQYF. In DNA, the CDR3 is TGTGCCAGCACCAAAGACAGTACAGATACGCAGTATTTT.

The CDR3 reads CATSRDPSGNIEQYF. Here the CDR3 DNA reads TGTGCCACCAGCAGAGATCCTAGCGGGAACATCGAGCAGTACTTC. The genes are TRBV15 and TRBJ2-7; TRBD2 matches 9 bases. Trimming took 0 bases from V and 6 from J; bases not matched to a gene: 6. CDR1 is LNHNV and CDR2 is YYDKDF in the germline V gene (reference sequence). This CDR3 has 15 amino acids.

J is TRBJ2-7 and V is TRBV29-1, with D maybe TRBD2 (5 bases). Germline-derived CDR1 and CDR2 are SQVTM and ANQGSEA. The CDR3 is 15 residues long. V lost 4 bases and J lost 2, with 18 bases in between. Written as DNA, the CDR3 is TGCAGCGTTGTTCGAGCGGCGGGCCGCACCTACGAGCAGTACTTC. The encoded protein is CSVVRAAGRTYEQYF.

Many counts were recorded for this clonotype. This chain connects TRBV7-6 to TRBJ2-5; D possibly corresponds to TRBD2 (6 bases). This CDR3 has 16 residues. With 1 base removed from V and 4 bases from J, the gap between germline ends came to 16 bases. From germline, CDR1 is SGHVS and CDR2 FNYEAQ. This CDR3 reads CASSLGVQGGIETQYF. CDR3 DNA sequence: TGTGCCAGCAGCTTAGGGGTCCAGGGAGGCATAGAGACCCAGTACTTC.

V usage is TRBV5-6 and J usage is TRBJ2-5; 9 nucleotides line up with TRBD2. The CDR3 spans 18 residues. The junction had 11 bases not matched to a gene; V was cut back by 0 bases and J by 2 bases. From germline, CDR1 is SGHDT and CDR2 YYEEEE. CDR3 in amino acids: CASSLDGIAGALQETQYF. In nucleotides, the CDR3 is TGTGCCAGCAGCTTGGATGGAATAGCGGGAGCCCTGCAAGAGACCCAGTACTTC.

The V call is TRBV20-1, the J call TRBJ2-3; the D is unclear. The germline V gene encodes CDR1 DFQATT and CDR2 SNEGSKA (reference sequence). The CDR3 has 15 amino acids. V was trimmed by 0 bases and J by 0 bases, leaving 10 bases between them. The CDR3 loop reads CSARELLTSTDTQYF. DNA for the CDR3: TGCAGTGCTAGAGAACTGCTGACTAGCACAGATACGCAGTATTTT.

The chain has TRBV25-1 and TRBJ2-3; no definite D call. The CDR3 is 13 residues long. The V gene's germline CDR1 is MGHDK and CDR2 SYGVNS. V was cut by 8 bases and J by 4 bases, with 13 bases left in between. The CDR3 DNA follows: TGTGCCAGCGTGGGCCATTGGTCAGATACGCAGTATTTT. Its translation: CASVGHWSDTQYF.

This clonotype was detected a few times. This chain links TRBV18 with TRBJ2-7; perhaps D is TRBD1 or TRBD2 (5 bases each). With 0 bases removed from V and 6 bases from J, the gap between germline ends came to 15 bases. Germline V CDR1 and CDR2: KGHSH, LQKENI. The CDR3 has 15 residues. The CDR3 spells CASSPPDGGSGEQYF. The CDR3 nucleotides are TGTGCCAGCTCACCACCTGATGGGGGTTCCGGCGAGCAGTACTTC.

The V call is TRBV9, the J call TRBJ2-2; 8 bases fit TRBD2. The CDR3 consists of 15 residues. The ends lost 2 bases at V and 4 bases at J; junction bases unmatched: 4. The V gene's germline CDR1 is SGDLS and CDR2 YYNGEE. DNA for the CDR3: TGTGCCAGCAGCGTCGGGACTAGTCTCACCGGGGAGCTGTTTTTT. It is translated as CASSVGTSLTGELFF.

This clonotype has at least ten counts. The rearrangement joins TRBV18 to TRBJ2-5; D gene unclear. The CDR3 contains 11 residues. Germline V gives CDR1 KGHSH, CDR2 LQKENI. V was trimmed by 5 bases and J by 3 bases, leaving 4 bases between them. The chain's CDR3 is CASSAKETQYF. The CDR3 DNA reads TGTGCCAGCTCAGCTAAAGAGACCCAGTACTTC. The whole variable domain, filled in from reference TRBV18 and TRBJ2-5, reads NAGVMQNPRHLVRRRGQEARLRCSPMKGHSHVYWYRQLPEEGLKFMVYLQKENIIDESGMPKERFSAEFPKEGPSILRIQQVVRGDSAAYFCASSAKETQYFGPGTRLLVL.

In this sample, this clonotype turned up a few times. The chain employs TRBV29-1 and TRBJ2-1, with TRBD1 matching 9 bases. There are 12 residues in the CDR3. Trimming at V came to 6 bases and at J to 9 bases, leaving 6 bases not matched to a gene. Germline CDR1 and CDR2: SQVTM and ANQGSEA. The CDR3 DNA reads TGCAGCGTCAAAGGACAGGGGATTGAGCAGTTCTTC. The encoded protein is CSVKGQGIEQFF.

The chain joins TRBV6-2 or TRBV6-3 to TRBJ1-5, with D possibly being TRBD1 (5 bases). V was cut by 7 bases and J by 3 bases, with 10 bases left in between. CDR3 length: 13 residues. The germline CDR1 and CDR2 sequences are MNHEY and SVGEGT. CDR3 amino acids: CASNDRLNQPQHF. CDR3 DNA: TGTGCCAGCAACGACAGACTCAATCAGCCCCAGCATTTT.

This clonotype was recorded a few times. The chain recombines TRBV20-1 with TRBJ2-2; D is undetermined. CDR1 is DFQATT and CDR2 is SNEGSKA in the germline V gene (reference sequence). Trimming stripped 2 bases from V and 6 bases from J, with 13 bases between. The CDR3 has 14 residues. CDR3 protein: CSARPQTPSGELFF. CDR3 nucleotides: TGCAGTGCTAGACCCCAAACCCCGTCCGGGGAGCTGTTTTTT.

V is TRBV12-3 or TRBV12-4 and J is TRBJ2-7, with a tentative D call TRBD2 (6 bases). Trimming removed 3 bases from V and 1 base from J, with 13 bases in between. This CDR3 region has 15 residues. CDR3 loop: CASSFRPGSSYEQYF. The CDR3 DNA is TGTGCCAGCAGTTTTCGACCCGGGAGTTCCTACGAGCAGTACTTC.

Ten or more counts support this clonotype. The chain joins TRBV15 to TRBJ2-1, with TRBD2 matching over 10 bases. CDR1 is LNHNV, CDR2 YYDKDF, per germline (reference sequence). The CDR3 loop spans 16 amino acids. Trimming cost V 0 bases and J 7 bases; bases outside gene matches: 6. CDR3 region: CATSREGLAGANEQFF. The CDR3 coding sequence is TGTGCCACCAGCAGAGAGGGCCTAGCGGGGGCAAATGAGCAGTTCTTC.

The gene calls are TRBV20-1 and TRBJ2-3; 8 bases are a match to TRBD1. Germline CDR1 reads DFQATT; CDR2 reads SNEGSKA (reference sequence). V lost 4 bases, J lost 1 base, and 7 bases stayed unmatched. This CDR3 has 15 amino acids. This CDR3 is CSAIQGASGTDTQYF. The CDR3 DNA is TGCAGTGCTATTCAGGGGGCTAGCGGCACAGATACGCAGTATTTT.

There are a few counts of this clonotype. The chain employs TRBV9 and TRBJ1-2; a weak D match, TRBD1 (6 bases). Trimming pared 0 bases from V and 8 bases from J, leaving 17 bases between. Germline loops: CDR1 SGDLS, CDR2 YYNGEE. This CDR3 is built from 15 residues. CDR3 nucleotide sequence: TGTGCCAGCAGCGTAGATGCGCACCCAGGGGAAGGCTACACCTTC. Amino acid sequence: CASSVDAHPGEGYTF.

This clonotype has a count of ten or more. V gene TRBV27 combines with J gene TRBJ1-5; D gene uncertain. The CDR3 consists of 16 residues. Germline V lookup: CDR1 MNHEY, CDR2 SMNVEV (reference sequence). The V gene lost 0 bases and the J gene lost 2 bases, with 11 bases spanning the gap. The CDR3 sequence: CASSLSSWNGNQPQHF. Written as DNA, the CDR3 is TGTGCCAGCAGTTTATCGAGTTGGAATGGCAATCAGCCCCAGCATTTT.

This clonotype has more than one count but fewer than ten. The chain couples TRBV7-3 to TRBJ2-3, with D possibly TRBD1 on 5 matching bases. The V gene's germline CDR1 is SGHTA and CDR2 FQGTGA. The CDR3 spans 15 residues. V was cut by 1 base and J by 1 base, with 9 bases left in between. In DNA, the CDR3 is TGTGCCAGCAGCTTAATATTAGGGGGCACAGATACGCAGTATTTT. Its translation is CASSLILGGTDTQYF.

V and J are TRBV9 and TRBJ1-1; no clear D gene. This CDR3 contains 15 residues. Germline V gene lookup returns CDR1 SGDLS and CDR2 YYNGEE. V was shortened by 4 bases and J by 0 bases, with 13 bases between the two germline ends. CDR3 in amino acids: CASSPRALVNTEAFF. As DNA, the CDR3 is TGTGCCAGCAGCCCGAGGGCTCTCGTGAACACTGAAGCTTTCTTT. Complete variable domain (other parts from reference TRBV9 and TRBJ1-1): DSGVTQTPKHLITATGQRVTLRCSPRSGDLSVYWYQQSLDQGLQFLIQYYNGEERAKGNILERFSAQQFPDLHSELNLSSLELGDSALYFCASSPRALVNTEAFFGQGTRLTVV.

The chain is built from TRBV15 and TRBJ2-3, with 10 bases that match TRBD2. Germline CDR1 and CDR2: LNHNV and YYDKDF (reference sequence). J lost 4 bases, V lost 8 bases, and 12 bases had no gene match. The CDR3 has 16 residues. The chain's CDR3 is CATLLGIAGGADTQYF. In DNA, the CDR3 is TGTGCCACCCTTTTAGGCATAGCGGGAGGAGCAGATACGCAGTATTTT.

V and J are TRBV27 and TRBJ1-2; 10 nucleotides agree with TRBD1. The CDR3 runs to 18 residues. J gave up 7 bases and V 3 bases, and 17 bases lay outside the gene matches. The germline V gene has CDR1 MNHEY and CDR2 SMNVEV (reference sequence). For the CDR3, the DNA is TGTGCCAGCAGTTTCTTCGACAGGGGGCGCGAGGTAACATCTGGCTACACCTTC. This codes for CASSFFDRGREVTSGYTF.

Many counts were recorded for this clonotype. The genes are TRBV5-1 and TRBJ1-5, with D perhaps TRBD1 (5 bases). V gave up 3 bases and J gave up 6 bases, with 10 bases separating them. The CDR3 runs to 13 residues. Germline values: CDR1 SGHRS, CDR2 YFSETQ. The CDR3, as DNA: TGCGCCAGCAGCTCGGGACCAAGTCAGCCCCAGCATTTT. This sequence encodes CASSSGPSQPQHF.

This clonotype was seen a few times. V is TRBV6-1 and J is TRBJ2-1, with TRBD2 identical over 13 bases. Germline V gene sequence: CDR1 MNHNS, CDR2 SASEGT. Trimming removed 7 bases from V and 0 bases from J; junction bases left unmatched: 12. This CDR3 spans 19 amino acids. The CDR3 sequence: CASKGLAGAPGSSYNEQFF. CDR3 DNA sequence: TGTGCCAGCAAAGGACTAGCGGGAGCCCCGGGGAGCTCCTACAATGAGCAGTTCTTC.